The clone carrying this T cell receptor (beta chain) was picked up many times. Its antigen is not identified. Losses at the gene ends were 4 bases for V and 5 bases for J; bases not matched to a gene: 10. In germline, CDR1 is LGHDT, CDR2 YNNKEL (reference sequence). The CDR3 runs 16 residues. The data belong to a study of blood T cells in healthy people across ages. Notes on the study in general: Long-lived donors had more naive CD4+ cells and higher diversity than aged donors. From one million sequenced T cells, diversity estimates were lower bounds.

Alongside a J-beta primer mix, a sample-barcoded 5' primer served in a second PCR lasting roughly 6 to 11 cycles. Tagging of each cDNA molecule was performed by a template-switch adaptor with 12 random nucleotides. TCRdb processed the 5' RACE reads anew with MiXCR; each CDR3 protein has one entry. The sample has roughly 700,000 distinct CDR3 sequences, about 30% seen once. The source is an elderly woman in good health. Sequenced material: blood. V gene TRBV3-1 combines with J gene TRBJ2-1; 8 bases are shared with TRBD2. This CDR3 is CASSPSGRGANNEQFF. DNA of the CDR3: TGTGCCAGCAGCCCCTCCGGGCGGGGGGCCAACAATGAGCAGTTCTTC.